The clone carrying this T cell receptor (beta chain) came up many times. This CDR3 region has 13 residues. Trimming took off 5 bases at V and 2 bases at J, with 9 bases between the two ends. This specimen belongs to a study of T cells in Graves' hyperthyroidism and ophthalmopathy. Amplification of TCR beta CDR3 regions used RNA as the template. The HTBI set primed first-round TCR CDR3 RT-PCR. TCRdb reprocessed the multiplex PCR reads with MiXCR, giving one entry per CDR3 protein. The sample includes roughly 290,000 distinct CDR3 sequences, roughly 15% of them seen just once. The sequence was obtained from a middle-aged woman with Graves' hyperthyroidism. The gene calls are TRBV12-3 or TRBV12-4 and TRBJ1-2; tentatively, D is TRBD1 (5 bases). Input material: blood. The CDR3 bases are TGTGCCAGCAGTAAACAGGAGAACTATGGCTACACCTTC. Its translation is CASSKQENYGYTF.